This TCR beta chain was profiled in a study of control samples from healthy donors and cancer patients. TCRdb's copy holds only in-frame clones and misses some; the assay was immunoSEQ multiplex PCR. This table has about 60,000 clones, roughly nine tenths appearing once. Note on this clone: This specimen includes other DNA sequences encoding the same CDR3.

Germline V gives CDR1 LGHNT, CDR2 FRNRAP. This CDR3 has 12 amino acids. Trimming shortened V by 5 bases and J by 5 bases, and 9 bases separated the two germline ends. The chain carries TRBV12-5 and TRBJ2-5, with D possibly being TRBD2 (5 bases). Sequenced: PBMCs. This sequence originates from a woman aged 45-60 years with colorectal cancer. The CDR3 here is CASGPPGETQYF. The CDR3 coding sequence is TGTGCTAGTGGTCCCCCGGGGGAGACCCAGTACTTC.